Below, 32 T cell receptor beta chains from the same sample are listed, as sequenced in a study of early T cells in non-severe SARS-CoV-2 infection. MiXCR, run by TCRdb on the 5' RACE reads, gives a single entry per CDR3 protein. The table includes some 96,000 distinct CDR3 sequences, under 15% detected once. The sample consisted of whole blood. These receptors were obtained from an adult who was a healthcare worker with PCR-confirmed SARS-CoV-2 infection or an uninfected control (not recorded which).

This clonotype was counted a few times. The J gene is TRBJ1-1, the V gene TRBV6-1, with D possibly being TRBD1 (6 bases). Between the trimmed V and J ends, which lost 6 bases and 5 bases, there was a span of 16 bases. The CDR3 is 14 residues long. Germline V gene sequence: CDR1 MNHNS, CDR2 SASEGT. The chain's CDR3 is CASSETHRETEAFF. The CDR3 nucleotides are TGTGCCAGCAGCGAAACTCACAGGGAGACTGAAGCTTTCTTT.

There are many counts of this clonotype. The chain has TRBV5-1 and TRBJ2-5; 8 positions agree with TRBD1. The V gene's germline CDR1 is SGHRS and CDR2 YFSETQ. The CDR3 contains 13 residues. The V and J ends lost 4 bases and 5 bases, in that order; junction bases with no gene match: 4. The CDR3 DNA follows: TGCGCCAGCAGCGTGGACAGGGACGAGACCCAGTACTTC. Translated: CASSVDRDETQYF.

The CDR3 spells CASSFAGGQETQYF. DNA for the CDR3: TGTGCCAGCAGCTTCGCGGGAGGCCAAGAGACCCAGTACTTC. The J gene is TRBJ2-5, the V gene TRBV5-4; 8 bases are a match to TRBD2. CDR1 is SGHNT, CDR2 YYREEE, per germline (reference sequence). This CDR3 is built from 14 residues. Trimming cost V 2 bases and J 1 base; bases outside gene matches: 1.

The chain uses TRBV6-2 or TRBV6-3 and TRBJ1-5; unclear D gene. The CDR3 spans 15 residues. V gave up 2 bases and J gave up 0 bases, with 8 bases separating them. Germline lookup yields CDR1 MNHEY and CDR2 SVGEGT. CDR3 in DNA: TGTGCCAGCAGTTACGTACCTTATAGCAATCAGCCCCAGCATTTT. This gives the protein CASSYVPYSNQPQHF.

Here the CDR3 DNA reads TGTGCCAGCAGCTTAGCTGGGAGCCAGGATACGCAGTATTTT. It encodes CASSLAGSQDTQYF. V is TRBV11-2 and J is TRBJ2-3, with D perhaps TRBD2 (5 bases). V gave up 1 base and J gave up 6 bases, with 11 bases separating them. The CDR3 loop spans 14 amino acids. Germline CDR1 and CDR2: SGHAT and FQNNGV.

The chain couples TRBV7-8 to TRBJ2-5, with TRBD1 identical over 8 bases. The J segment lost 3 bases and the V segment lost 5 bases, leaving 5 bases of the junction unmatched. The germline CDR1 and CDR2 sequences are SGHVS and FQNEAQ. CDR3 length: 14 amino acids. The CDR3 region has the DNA TGTGCCAGCAGCCTATTGACAGGGGAAGAGACCCAGTACTTC. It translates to CASSLLTGEETQYF.

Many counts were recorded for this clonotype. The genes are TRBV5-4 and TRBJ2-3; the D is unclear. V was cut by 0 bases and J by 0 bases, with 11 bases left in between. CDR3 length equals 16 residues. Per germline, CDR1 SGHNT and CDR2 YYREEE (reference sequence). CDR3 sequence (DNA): TGTGCCAGCAGCTTGGAAAGGGCCTCTAGCACAGATACGCAGTATTTT. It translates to CASSLERASSTDTQYF.

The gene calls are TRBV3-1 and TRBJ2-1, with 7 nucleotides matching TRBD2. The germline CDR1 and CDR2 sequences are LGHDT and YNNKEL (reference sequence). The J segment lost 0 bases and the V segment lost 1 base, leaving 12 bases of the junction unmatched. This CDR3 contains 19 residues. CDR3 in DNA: TGTGCCAGCAGCCAAGCGGTGGAACGCGGGAGAAACTCCTACAATGAGCAGTTCTTC. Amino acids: CASSQAVERGRNSYNEQFF.

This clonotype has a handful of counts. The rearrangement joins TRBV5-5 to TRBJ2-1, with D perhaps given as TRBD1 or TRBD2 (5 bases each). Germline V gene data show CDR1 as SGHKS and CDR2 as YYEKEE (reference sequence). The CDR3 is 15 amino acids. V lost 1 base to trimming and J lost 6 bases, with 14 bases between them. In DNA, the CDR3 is TGTGCCAGCAGCTTGTTGGGGGTTCAGTCCAATGAGCAGTTCTTC. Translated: CASSLLGVQSNEQFF.

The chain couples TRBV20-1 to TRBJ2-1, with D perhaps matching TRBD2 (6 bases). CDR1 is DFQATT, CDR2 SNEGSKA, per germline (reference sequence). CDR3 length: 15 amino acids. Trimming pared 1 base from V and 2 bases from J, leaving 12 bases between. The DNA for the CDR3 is TGCAGTGCTAGAGTGGAGGGTAACGCCTACAATGAGCAGTTCTTC. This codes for CSARVEGNAYNEQFF.

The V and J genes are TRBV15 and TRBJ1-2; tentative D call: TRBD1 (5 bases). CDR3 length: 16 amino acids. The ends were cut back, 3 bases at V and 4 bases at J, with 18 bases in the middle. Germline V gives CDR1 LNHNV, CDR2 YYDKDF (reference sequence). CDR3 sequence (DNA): TGTGCCACCAGCAGGGACACAGGAACGGGATTCTATGGCTACACCTTC. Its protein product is CATSRDTGTGFYGYTF. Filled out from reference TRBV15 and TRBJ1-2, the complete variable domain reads DAMVIQNPRYQVTQFGKPVTLSCSQTLNHNVMYWYQQKSSQAPKLLFHYYDKDFNNEADTPDNFQSRRPNTSFCFLDIRSPGLGDTAMYLCATSRDTGTGFYGYTFGSGTRLTVV.

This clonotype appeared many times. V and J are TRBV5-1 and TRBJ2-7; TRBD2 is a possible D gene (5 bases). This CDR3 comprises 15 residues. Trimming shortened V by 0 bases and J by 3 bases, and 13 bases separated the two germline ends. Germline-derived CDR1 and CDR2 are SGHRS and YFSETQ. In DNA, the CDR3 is TGCGCCAGCAGCTTGGCCCGGGGAAGCGGCTACGAGCAGTACTTC. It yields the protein CASSLARGSGYEQYF. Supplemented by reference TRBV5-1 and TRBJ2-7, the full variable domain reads KAGVTQTPRYLIKTRGQQVTLSCSPISGHRSVSWYQQTPGQGLQFLFEYFSETQRNKGNFPGRFSGRQFSNSRSEMNVSTLELGDSALYLCASSLARGSGYEQYFGPGTRLTVT.

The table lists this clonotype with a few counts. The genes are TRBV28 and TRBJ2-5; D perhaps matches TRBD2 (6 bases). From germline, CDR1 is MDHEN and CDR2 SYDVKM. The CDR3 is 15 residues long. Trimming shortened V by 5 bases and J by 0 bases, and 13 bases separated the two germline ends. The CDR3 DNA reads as TGTGCCAGCAGTCAAACTAGCAATTACCAAGAGACCCAGTACTTC. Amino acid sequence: CASSQTSNYQETQYF. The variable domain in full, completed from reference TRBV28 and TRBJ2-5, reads DVKVTQSSRYLVKRTGEKVFLECVQDMDHENMFWYRQDPGLGLRLIYFSYDVKMKEKGDIPEGYSVSREKKERFSLILESASTNQTSMYLCASSQTSNYQETQYFGPGTRLLVL.

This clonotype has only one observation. CDR3 nucleotides: TGCAGCGTTGTTCTTGGATACGAGCAGTACTTC. Protein product: CSVVLGYEQYF. The V gene is TRBV29-1, the J gene TRBJ2-7; unclear D gene. Germline assignment: CDR1 SQVTM and CDR2 ANQGSEA. The CDR3 has 11 amino acids. Trimming removed 4 bases from V and 4 bases from J, with 8 bases in between.

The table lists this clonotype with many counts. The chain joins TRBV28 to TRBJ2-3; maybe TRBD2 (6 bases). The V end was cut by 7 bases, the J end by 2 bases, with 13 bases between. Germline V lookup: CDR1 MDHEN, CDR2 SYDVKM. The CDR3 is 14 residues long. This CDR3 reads CASTGTGVTDTQYF. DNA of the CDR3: TGTGCCAGCACCGGGACTGGGGTCACAGATACGCAGTATTTT.

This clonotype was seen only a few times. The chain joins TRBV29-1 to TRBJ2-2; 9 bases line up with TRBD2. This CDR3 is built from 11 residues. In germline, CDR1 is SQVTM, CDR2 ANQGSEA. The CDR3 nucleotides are TGCGGTGCGGGAGGGCCCGGGGAGCTGTTTTTT. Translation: CGAGGPGELFF.

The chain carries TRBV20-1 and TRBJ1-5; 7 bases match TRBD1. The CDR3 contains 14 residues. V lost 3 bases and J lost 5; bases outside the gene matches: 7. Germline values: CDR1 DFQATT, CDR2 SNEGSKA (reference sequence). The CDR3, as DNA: TGCAGTGCTAGTAGGGGACAGTCATATCAGCCCCAGCATTTT. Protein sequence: CSASRGQSYQPQHF.

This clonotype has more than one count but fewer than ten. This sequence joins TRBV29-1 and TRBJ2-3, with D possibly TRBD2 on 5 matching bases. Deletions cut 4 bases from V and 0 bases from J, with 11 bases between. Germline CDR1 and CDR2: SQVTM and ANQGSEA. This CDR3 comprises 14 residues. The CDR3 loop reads CSVGIQRSTDTQYF. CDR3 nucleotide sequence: TGCAGCGTTGGAATCCAGCGGAGCACAGATACGCAGTATTTT.

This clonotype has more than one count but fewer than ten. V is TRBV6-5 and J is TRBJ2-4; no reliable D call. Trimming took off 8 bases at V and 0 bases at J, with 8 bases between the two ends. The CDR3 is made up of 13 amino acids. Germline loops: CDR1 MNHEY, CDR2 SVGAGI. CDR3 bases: TGTGCCAGCGGAACAGTAGCCAAAAACATTCAGTACTTC. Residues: CASGTVAKNIQYF.

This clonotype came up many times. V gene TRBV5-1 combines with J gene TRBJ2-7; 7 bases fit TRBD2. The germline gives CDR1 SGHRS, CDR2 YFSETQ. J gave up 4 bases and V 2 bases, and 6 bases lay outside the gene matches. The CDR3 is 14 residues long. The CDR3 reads CASSFTGTTYEQYF. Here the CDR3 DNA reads TGCGCCAGCAGCTTTACCGGGACTACGTACGAGCAGTACTTC.

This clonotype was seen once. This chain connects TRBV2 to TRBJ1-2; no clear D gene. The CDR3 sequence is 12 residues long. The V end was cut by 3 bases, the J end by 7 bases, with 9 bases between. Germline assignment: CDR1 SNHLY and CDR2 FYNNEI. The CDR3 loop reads CASSEGGLGYTF. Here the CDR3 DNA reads TGTGCCAGCAGTGAGGGCGGGCTTGGCTACACCTTC.

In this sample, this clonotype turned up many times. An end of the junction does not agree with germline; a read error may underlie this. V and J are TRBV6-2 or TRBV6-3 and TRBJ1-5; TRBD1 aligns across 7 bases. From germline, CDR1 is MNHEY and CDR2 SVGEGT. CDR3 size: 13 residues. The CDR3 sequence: CASNYRGRQPQHF. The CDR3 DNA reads TGTGCCAGCAATTACAGGGGACGCCAGCCCCAGCATTTT.

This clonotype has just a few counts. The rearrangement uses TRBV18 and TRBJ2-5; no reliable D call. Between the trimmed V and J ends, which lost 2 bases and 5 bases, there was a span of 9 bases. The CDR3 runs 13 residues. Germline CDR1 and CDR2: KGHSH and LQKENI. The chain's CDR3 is CASSPEFLETQYF. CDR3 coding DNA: TGTGCCAGCTCACCAGAGTTTCTGGAGACCCAGTACTTC.

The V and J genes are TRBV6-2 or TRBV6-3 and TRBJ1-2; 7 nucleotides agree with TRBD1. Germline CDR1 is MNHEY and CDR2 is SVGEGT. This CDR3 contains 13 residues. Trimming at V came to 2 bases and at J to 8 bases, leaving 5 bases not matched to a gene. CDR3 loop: CASSYQQGTGYTF. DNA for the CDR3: TGTGCCAGCAGTTACCAACAGGGGACCGGCTACACCTTC.

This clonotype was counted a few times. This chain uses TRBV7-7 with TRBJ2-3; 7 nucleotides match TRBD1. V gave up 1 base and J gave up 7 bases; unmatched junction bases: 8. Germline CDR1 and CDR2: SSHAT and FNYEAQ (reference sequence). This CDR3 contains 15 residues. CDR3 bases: TGTGCCAGCAGCTTAGGGTACAGGGGTCCATATACGCAGTATTTT. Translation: CASSLGYRGPYTQYF.

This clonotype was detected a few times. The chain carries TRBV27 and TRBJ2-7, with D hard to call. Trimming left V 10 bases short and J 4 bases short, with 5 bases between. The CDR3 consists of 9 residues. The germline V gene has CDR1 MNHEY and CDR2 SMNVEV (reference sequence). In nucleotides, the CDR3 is TGTGCCAATGTATACGAGCAGTACTTC. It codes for CANVYEQYF.

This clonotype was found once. The CDR3 here is CASSEALTGASEKLFF. The CDR3 nucleotides read TGTGCCAGCAGTGAAGCGCTAACGGGGGCGTCAGAAAAACTGTTTTTT. This sequence joins TRBV6-1 and TRBJ1-4, with a tentative D call TRBD1 (6 bases). This CDR3 has 16 residues. V dropped 0 bases and J dropped 8 bases, with 16 bases sitting between them. Germline values: CDR1 MNHNS, CDR2 SASEGT.

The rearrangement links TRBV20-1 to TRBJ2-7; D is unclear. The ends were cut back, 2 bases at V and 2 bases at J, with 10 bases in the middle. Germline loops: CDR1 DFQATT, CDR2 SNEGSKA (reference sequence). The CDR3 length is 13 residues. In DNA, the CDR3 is TGCAGTGCTAGACCACAAGCTACCTACGAGCAGTACTTC. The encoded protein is CSARPQATYEQYF.

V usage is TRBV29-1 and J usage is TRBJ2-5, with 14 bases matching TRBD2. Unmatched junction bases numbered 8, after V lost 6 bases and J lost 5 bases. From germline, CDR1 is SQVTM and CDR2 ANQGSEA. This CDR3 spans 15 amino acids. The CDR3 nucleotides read TGCAGCGTAGAGGGACTAGCGGGAGCTGGGGAGACCCAGTACTTC. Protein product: CSVEGLAGAGETQYF.

Here the CDR3 DNA reads TGTGCCAGCTCACCGGGCGGCCGGGTCTCCTACGAGCAGTACTTC. Residues: CASSPGGRVSYEQYF. This chain connects TRBV18 to TRBJ2-7; D gene unclear. Trimming removed 3 bases from V and 0 bases from J, with 12 bases in between. Germline CDR1 and CDR2: KGHSH and LQKENI. The CDR3 has 15 amino acids.

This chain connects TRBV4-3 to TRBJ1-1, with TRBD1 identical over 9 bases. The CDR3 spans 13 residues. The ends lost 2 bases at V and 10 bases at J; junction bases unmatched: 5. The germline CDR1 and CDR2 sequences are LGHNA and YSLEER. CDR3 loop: CASSQLDRGGAFF. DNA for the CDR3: TGCGCCAGCAGCCAACTGGACAGGGGTGGAGCTTTCTTT.

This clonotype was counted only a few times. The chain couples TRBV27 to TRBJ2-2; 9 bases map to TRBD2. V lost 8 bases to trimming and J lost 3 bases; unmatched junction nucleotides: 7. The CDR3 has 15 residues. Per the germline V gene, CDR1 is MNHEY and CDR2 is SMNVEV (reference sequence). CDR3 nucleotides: TGTGCCAGCCTTAATCTAGCGGGGTACACCGGGGAGCTGTTTTTT. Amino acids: CASLNLAGYTGELFF.